This T cell receptor (beta chain) is from a study of blood T cell repertoires in COVID-19. This table comes from immunoSEQ multiplex PCR, and its TCRdb copy is limited to in-frame clones, with some not included. This table holds 170,000 or so clones, approximately 85% found once. There are 13 residues in the CDR3. V gave up 3 bases and J gave up 4 bases, with 9 bases separating them. Germline loops: CDR1 SGHAT, CDR2 FQNNGV. Comments on this clone: Just one base apart from a much larger clone, this may be a read error.

The V call is TRBV11-2, the J call TRBJ1-1; a weak D match, TRBD1 (5 bases). The receptor comes from a man in his forties or fifties who had recovered from COVID-19. Specimen: PBMCs or T cells enriched from blood (not recorded which). The CDR3 loop reads CASSLNRITEAFF. DNA of the CDR3: TGTGCCAGCAGCTTGAACAGGATCACTGAAGCTTTCTTT.